This record covers a single T cell receptor beta chain. Its antigen is not known. Profiled with immunoSEQ multiplex PCR; TCRdb holds only in-frame clones, not every one. The sample carries around 110,000 clones, more than 75% recorded once. This specimen belongs to a study of T cell responses to AZD1222 COVID-19 vaccine. Study findings and constraints: In all cases, repertoires were sampled only after the peak T cell response.

J lost 0 bases, V lost 1 base, and 2 bases had no gene match. Germline CDR1 and CDR2: SGHNT and YYREEE (reference sequence). The CDR3 has 16 amino acids. The receptor comes from an adult in good health. The chain combines TRBV5-4 with TRBJ2-4, with 9 nucleotides matching TRBD2. The sample was peripheral blood, taken on day 0 of AZD1222 vaccination. The DNA of the CDR3 is TGTGCCAGCAGCTTGCAACTAGCGGGAGCCAAAAACATTCAGTACTTC. Translating it yields CASSLQLAGAKNIQYF.